The 30 T cell receptor beta chains presented below share a single source sample, sequenced in a study of T-cell reconstitution after alpha-beta-depleted transplantation in children. It was with unique molecular identifiers that the TCRbeta library was prepared. In TCRdb, the PCR reads were re-called with MiXCR into one record per CDR3 protein. This table has roughly 350,000 distinct CDR3 sequences, about 16% appearing once. The sample consisted of PBMCs, mostly from graft donor cells, taken 360 days after TCRalphabeta/CD19-depleted stem cell transplant. The source is a male patient between 2 and 10 years old who had a stem cell transplant for acute lymphoblastic leukemia, so the T cells may come from the graft donor.

This clonotype was picked up many times. This rearrangement joins TRBV7-2 to TRBJ2-7, with no clear D. Trimming removed 5 bases at V and 4 bases at J, with 12 bases between. Germline loops: CDR1 SGHTA, CDR2 FQGNSA. This CDR3 has 13 residues. The CDR3 spells CASSQTSRYEQYF. CDR3 DNA: TGTGCCAGCAGCCAGACGTCCAGATACGAGCAGTACTTC.

This clonotype was observed a handful of times. The chain recombines TRBV20-1 with TRBJ2-7; 9 bases line up with TRBD1. V lost 2 bases to trimming and J lost 4 bases; unmatched junction nucleotides: 9. In germline, CDR1 is DFQATT, CDR2 SNEGSKA (reference sequence). This CDR3 is built from 15 residues. CDR3 DNA: TGCAGTGCTAGACCGGACAGGGGTAAAACGTACGAGCAGTACTTC. Translating it yields CSARPDRGKTYEQYF.

This clonotype was counted only a few times. V is TRBV7-8 and J is TRBJ2-7; weak D call: TRBD1 (5 bases). This CDR3 has 17 amino acids. Germline CDR1 SGHVS, CDR2 FQNEAQ. Trimming took off 2 bases at V and 7 bases at J, with 24 bases between the two ends. The CDR3 bases are TGTGCCAGCAGCTTATCGGCTGGGGCTGAAGGGGCCTCGGAGCAGTACTTC. It encodes CASSLSAGAEGASEQYF.

The chain couples TRBV7-3 to TRBJ2-3; TRBD2 matches 9 bases. Germline V gene data show CDR1 as SGHTA and CDR2 as FQGTGA. The CDR3 totals 20 residues. Unmatched junction bases numbered 16, after V lost 0 bases and J lost 3 bases. The CDR3 nucleotides read TGTGCCAGCAGCTTAACGCCCCGCGGGAGGGGGACCCCTCATACAGATACGCAGTATTTT. It specifies CASSLTPRGRGTPHTDTQYF.

This clonotype was found many times. The chain is built from TRBV7-2 and TRBJ2-6; tentatively, D is TRBD1 (6 bases). The CDR3 runs 17 residues. CDR1 and CDR2 (germline): SGHTA, FQGNSA. V was cut by 0 bases and J by 2 bases, with 11 bases left in between. CDR3 bases: TGTGCCAGCAGCTTAGCGACAGGATGGACTGGGGCCAACGTCCTGACTTTC. It codes for CASSLATGWTGANVLTF.

On this clonotype: Because it lacks the conserved phenylalanine or tryptophan at the end, this CDR3 is likely a read error. CDR3 sequence reads: CAMGPGGPSLELFC. In DNA form, the CDR3 reads TGCGCCATGGGCCCGGGGGGACCCTCTTTGGAGCTGTTTTGT. The chain joins TRBV5-1 to TRBJ2-2; 7 nucleotides line up with TRBD2. V shed 9 bases, J shed 10 bases, and the junction held 15 bases outside the gene matches. The CDR3 runs to 14 residues. Germline CDR1 reads SGHRS; CDR2 reads YFSETQ.

This clonotype has a handful of counts. The chain recombines TRBV11-2 with TRBJ2-7; D may match TRBD1 or TRBD2 (5 bases each). V dropped 2 bases and J dropped 4 bases, with 12 bases sitting between them. The CDR3 is 14 residues long. The germline CDR1 and CDR2 sequences are SGHAT and FQNNGV. CDR3 sequence (DNA): TGTGCCAGCAGCTTAAGGATGGGACCATACGAGCAGTACTTC. Its translation is CASSLRMGPYEQYF.

This clonotype was observed many times. This CDR3 reads CASSPGTGELFF. CDR3 nucleotides: TGTGCCAGCTCACCAGGGACCGGGGAGCTGTTTTTT. V usage is TRBV18 and J usage is TRBJ2-2; D is undetermined. V was clipped by 2 bases and J by 5 bases, with 3 bases between them. There are 12 residues in the CDR3. Germline CDR1 reads KGHSH; CDR2 reads LQKENI.

A note on this clonotype: Germline is not matched at one junction end, which may reflect a read error. The chain has TRBV20-1 and TRBJ2-1; no definite D call. The CDR3 sequence is 11 residues long. The V gene's germline CDR1 is DFQATT and CDR2 SNEGSKA (reference sequence). CDR3 region: CSAPLAWLRLF. The DNA of the CDR3 is TGCAGTGCTCCACTCGCCTGGTTGCGGCTCTTC.

This clonotype showed up just a few times. The chain combines TRBV14 with TRBJ2-1; TRBD2 matches 8 bases. CDR1 and CDR2 (germline): SGHDN, FVKESK. J gave up 0 bases and V 5 bases, and 18 bases lay outside the gene matches. The CDR3 consists of 20 residues. CDR3 residues: CASSTRKAGVQSHSYNEQFF. In nucleotides, the CDR3 is TGTGCCAGCAGCACTAGAAAAGCGGGAGTACAATCGCACTCCTACAATGAGCAGTTCTTC.

The chain carries TRBV12-3 or TRBV12-4 and TRBJ2-5; 9 bases agree with TRBD1. The trim removed 5 bases at V and 2 bases at J, leaving 9 bases unmatched. The CDR3 has 16 amino acids. In DNA, the CDR3 is TGTGCCAGCAGTAAAAAACACAGGGGGCGACAAGAGACCCAGTACTTC. Protein sequence: CASSKKHRGRQETQYF.

This clonotype has more than one count but fewer than ten. The genes are TRBV12-3 or TRBV12-4 and TRBJ1-5; possible D gene TRBD1, 6 bases. CDR3 length equals 15 residues. Trimming left V 5 bases short and J 3 bases short, with 14 bases between. The CDR3 here is CASSTRQENNQPQHF. The CDR3, as DNA: TGTGCCAGCAGTACCCGACAGGAGAACAATCAGCCCCAGCATTTT.

This clonotype was picked up a small number of times. The rearrangement uses TRBV7-9 and TRBJ2-3; D could derive from TRBD1 or TRBD2 (5 bases each). Germline-derived CDR1 and CDR2 are SEHNR and FQNEAQ (reference sequence). Trimming pared 5 bases from V and 1 base from J, leaving 10 bases between. This CDR3 spans 14 amino acids. The CDR3 sequence is CASSPRDGTDTQYF. The CDR3 DNA reads TGTGCCAGCAGCCCTCGGGACGGCACAGATACGCAGTATTTT.

This clonotype was picked up a small number of times. The rearrangement links TRBV7-2 to TRBJ2-7, with D unclear. The CDR3 totals 11 residues. V was shortened by 5 bases and J by 8 bases, with 10 bases between the two germline ends. From germline, CDR1 is SGHTA and CDR2 FQGNSA. The CDR3 protein is CASSHQAQQYF. The CDR3 bases are TGTGCCAGCAGCCACCAGGCACAGCAGTACTTC.

This rearrangement joins TRBV30 to TRBJ2-1; perhaps TRBD2 as D (6 bases). V was pared by 3 bases and J by 1 base, with 19 bases between. CDR1 is GTSNPN, CDR2 SVGIG, per germline (reference sequence). This CDR3 region has 17 residues. CDR3 in DNA: TGTGCCTGGAGGGCGGGGCGTACCCACTGGTCCTACAATGAGCAGTTCTTC. Protein sequence: CAWRAGRTHWSYNEQFF.

The V call is TRBV18, the J call TRBJ1-3; tentatively, D is TRBD1 (5 bases). The germline gives CDR1 KGHSH, CDR2 LQKENI. The CDR3 covers 17 residues. Deletions cut 3 bases from V and 0 bases from J, with 15 bases between. The CDR3 DNA reads TGTGCCAGCTCACCGCCACTCGGACATATCTCTGGAAACACCATATATTTT. Translating it yields CASSPPLGHISGNTIYF.

The chain couples TRBV28 to TRBJ2-1, with D perhaps TRBD2 (6 bases). This CDR3 comprises 17 residues. The V end lost 6 bases, the J end lost 1 base, and 19 bases lay between the germline ends. Germline CDR1 is MDHEN and CDR2 is SYDVKM. CDR3 DNA sequence: TGTGCCAGCAGAACGCTTTATCGGGACTTTTCCTACAATGAGCAGTTCTTC. It yields the protein CASRTLYRDFSYNEQFF.

This clonotype was observed a few times. The chain is built from TRBV28 and TRBJ2-7; 10 bases map to TRBD1. The CDR3 is 17 residues long. Germline values: CDR1 MDHEN, CDR2 SYDVKM. J was trimmed by 0 bases and V by 5 bases; bases with no gene match: 10. CDR3 residues: CASSTGTGALRSYEQYF. The CDR3 DNA is TGTGCCAGCAGTACCGGGACAGGGGCCCTCCGCTCCTACGAGCAGTACTTC.

This clonotype was seen a handful of times. The genes are TRBV9 and TRBJ2-1; 8 bases fit TRBD2. The CDR3 runs 16 residues. The ends lost 0 bases at V and 0 bases at J; junction bases unmatched: 2. Germline values: CDR1 SGDLS, CDR2 YYNGEE. The CDR3 DNA reads as TGTGCCAGCAGCGTAGGGAGCGGGAGCTCCTACAATGAGCAGTTCTTC. As protein: CASSVGSGSSYNEQFF. Looking up the rest from reference TRBV9 and TRBJ2-1 gives the full variable domain: DSGVTQTPKHLITATGQRVTLRCSPRSGDLSVYWYQQSLDQGLQFLIQYYNGEERAKGNILERFSAQQFPDLHSELNLSSLELGDSALYFCASSVGSGSSYNEQFFGPGTRLTVL.

This clonotype was recorded many times. This chain uses TRBV6-5 with TRBJ2-7; TRBD2 matches 9 bases. The germline CDR1 and CDR2 sequences are MNHEY and SVGAGI. V dropped 6 bases and J dropped 3; count of bases not matched to a gene: 12. The CDR3 is made up of 16 amino acids. This chain's CDR3 is CASSPRPGLALYEQYF. The DNA of the CDR3 is TGTGCCAGCAGCCCACGGCCGGGACTAGCCCTCTACGAGCAGTACTTC.

This clonotype showed up just a few times. The V gene is TRBV19, the J gene TRBJ2-2; 9 bases map to TRBD1. The length of the CDR3 is 13 residues. The junction had 7 bases not matched to a gene; V was cut back by 7 bases and J by 10 bases. CDR1 is LNHDA, CDR2 SQIVND, per germline (reference sequence). CDR3 sequence (DNA): TGTGCCAGTACGACAGGGGGTAGTGAGGAGCTGTTTTTT. It encodes CASTTGGSEELFF. Together with reference TRBV19 and TRBJ2-2, the CDR3 gives the full variable domain: DGGITQSPKYLFRKEGQNVTLSCEQNLNHDAMYWYRQDPGQGLRLIYYSQIVNDFQKGDIAEGYSVSREKKESFPLTVTSAQKNPTAFYLCASTTGGSEELFFGEGSRLTVL.

Many counts were recorded for this clonotype. The chain combines TRBV12-3 or TRBV12-4 with TRBJ2-3; unclear D gene. The CDR3 contains 13 residues. Trimming shortened V by 1 base and J by 4 bases, and 6 bases separated the two germline ends. The CDR3 nucleotides are TGTGCCAGCAGTTTAGTAGGGTCAGATACGCAGTATTTT. Its translation is CASSLVGSDTQYF.

The table lists this clonotype with a few counts. The rearrangement joins TRBV10-3 to TRBJ2-1; 10 bases are shared with TRBD2. The CDR3 sequence is 15 residues long. J lost 8 bases, V lost 10 bases, and 14 bases had no gene match. Germline CDR1 and CDR2: ENHRY and SYGVKD. CDR3 sequence: CASCPGTSDGDEQFF. The CDR3 coding sequence is TGTGCCAGCTGCCCCGGGACTAGCGATGGTGATGAGCAGTTCTTC.

The V and J genes are TRBV28 and TRBJ2-5; D unclear. The germline V gene encodes CDR1 MDHEN and CDR2 SYDVKM. The length of the CDR3 is 13 residues. Trimming took off 2 bases at V and 7 bases at J, with 11 bases between the two ends. The CDR3, as DNA: TGTGCCAGCAGTTTAACGCTCCACGGGACCCAGTACTTC. It translates to CASSLTLHGTQYF.

This clonotype showed up many times. The chain links TRBV11-2 to TRBJ2-7; no clear D. CDR1 SGHAT and CDR2 FQNNGV come from the germline V gene. The germline V and J ends were trimmed by 2 bases and 6 bases, with 5 bases remaining between them. This CDR3 has 11 residues. The CDR3 protein is CASSLTSEQYF. The CDR3 coding sequence is TGTGCCAGCAGCTTAACCTCCGAGCAGTACTTC.

The rearrangement links TRBV3-1 to TRBJ2-1; 7 positions match TRBD2. This CDR3 contains 15 residues. The junction had 8 bases not matched to a gene; V was cut back by 2 bases and J by 7 bases. Germline CDR1 and CDR2: LGHDT and YNNKEL (reference sequence). The CDR3, as DNA: TGTGCCAGCAGCCAAATGGGAGGGCCCTTAAATGAGCAGTTCTTC. It is translated as CASSQMGGPLNEQFF.

This clonotype was detected a few times. The chain joins TRBV12-3 or TRBV12-4 to TRBJ2-1; D tentatively reads TRBD1 or TRBD2 (7 bases each). Trimming left V 3 bases short and J 10 bases short, with 19 bases between. CDR3 size: 15 residues. For the CDR3, the DNA is TGTGCCAGCAGTTTCTGGGAGGGGGCCTCGCAAGAGCAGTTCTTC. It codes for CASSFWEGASQEQFF.

In this sample, this clonotype turned up many times. The J gene is TRBJ2-1, the V gene TRBV29-1; D possibly corresponds to TRBD2 (5 bases). V gave up 6 bases and J gave up 6 bases, with 12 bases separating them. CDR1 SQVTM and CDR2 ANQGSEA come from the germline V gene. The length of the CDR3 is 12 residues. The CDR3 nucleotides are TGCAGCGTCGGGATGCGCGGCAATGAGCAGTTCTTC. Protein: CSVGMRGNEQFF.

This clonotype was seen ten or more times. The genes are TRBV5-1 and TRBJ2-1, with D possibly matching TRBD2 (6 bases). Germline CDR1 reads SGHRS; CDR2 reads YFSETQ. V lost 6 bases and J lost 1, with 8 bases in between. The CDR3 is 13 residues long. CDR3 region: CASTLASYNEQFF. Here the CDR3 DNA reads TGCGCCAGCACCCTAGCGTCCTACAATGAGCAGTTCTTC.

In this sample, this clonotype turned up once. The chain links TRBV27 to TRBJ2-7, with 7 bases fitting TRBD2. The junction had 13 bases not matched to a gene; V was cut back by 5 bases and J by 3 bases. Germline CDR1 MNHEY, CDR2 SMNVEV (reference sequence). This CDR3 is built from 16 residues. The CDR3 DNA sequence: TGTGCCAGCAGTCCCCGGGGCGGGAGTATTTTCTACGAGCAGTACTTC. It specifies CASSPRGGSIFYEQYF.